The rows below give T cell receptor beta chains drawn from one sample of a study of cytomegalovirus exposure and HLA in healthy donors. Repertoires were generated with immunoSEQ multiplex PCR, while TCRdb's copy carries only in-frame clones and drops some. The sample holds around 60,000 clones, around 75% seen once. Input material: PBMCs. Receptors originate from a man between 50 and 59 years old in good health and CMV-seropositive. Each CDR3 is given with its conserved first and last residue. A D gene is named only where the DNA matches it firmly. Expanded clones are given a class, and other clones once, few, many or no size at all.

CDR3: CASSLEPIEGYYHAQFF; DNA: TGTGCCAGCAGTTTGGAGCCCATAGAAGGCTATTACCATGCGCAGTTCTTC; D: -; size: few; V: TRBV28; J: TRBJ2-1
CDR3: CAISVLDRNTEAFF; DNA: TGTGCCATCAGTGTCTTAGACAGGAACACTGAAGCTTTCTTT; D: -; size: -; V: TRBV10-3; J: TRBJ1-1
CDR3: CASSEEVSYEQYF; DNA: TGTGCCAGCAGTGAAGAAGTCAGCTACGAGCAGTACTTC; D: -; size: -; V: TRBV6-1; J: TRBJ2-7
CDR3: CASSQVPSGRAKVTGELFF; DNA: TGTGCCAGCAGCCAAGTACCTAGCGGGAGGGCCAAGGTCACCGGGGAGCTGTTTTTT; D: TRBD2; size: -; V: TRBV14; J: TRBJ2-2
CDR3: CASSLREGYEQYF; DNA: TGTGCCAGCAGCCTCAGGGAAGGATACGAGCAGTACTTC; D: -; size: -; V: TRBV7-2; J: TRBJ2-7
CDR3: CASSGLKRDYEQYF; DNA: TGTGCCAGCAGCGGATTAAAGCGGGACTACGAGCAGTACTTC; D: TRBD2; size: -; V: TRBV11-2; J: TRBJ2-7
CDR3: CASSLEVLAGGPGELFF; DNA: TGTGCCAGCAGCTTAGAGGTACTAGCGGGAGGCCCCGGGGAGCTGTTTTTT; D: TRBD2; size: -; V: TRBV7-2; J: TRBJ2-2
CDR3: CASSPGTGYNEQFF; DNA: TGTGCCAGCTCACCCGGGACAGGGTACAATGAGCAGTTCTTC; D: TRBD1; size: -; V: TRBV18; J: TRBJ2-1
CDR3: CASSSPGQGAYEQYF; DNA: TGTGCCAGCAGTTCTCCGGGACAGGGGGCCTACGAGCAGTACTTC; D: TRBD1; size: -; V: TRBV27; J: TRBJ2-7
CDR3: CAISSTDIPYGYTF; DNA: TGTGCCATCTCGTCAACGGACATTCCCTATGGCTACACCTTC; D: -; size: -; V: TRBV19; J: TRBJ1-2
CDR3: CASSLSYRGYTEAFF; DNA: TGTGCCAGCAGTTTATCATACAGGGGTTACACTGAAGCTTTCTTT; D: TRBD1; size: -; V: TRBV27; J: TRBJ1-1
CDR3: CASSPLRPGSYNEQFF; DNA: TGTGCCAGCTCACCACTCCGACCGGGGTCCTACAATGAGCAGTTCTTC; D: -; size: -; V: TRBV18; J: TRBJ2-1
CDR3: CASSEWNRIQETQYF; DNA: TGTGCCAGCAGTGAATGGAACAGGATACAAGAGACCCAGTACTTC; D: -; size: once; V: TRBV2; J: TRBJ2-5
CDR3: CASSPSKGANEQYF; DNA: TGTGCCAGCAGTCCATCCAAGGGAGCCAACGAGCAGTACTTC; D: -; size: -; V: TRBV6-5; J: TRBJ2-7
CDR3: CASSEVLRYEQYF; DNA: TGTGCCAGCAGTGAGGTACTGCGATACGAGCAGTACTTC; D: -; size: -; V: TRBV6-1; J: TRBJ2-7
CDR3: CASSHTSGGLYEQYF; DNA: TGTGCCAGCAGCCATACTAGCGGGGGCCTCTACGAGCAGTACTTC; D: TRBD2; size: -; V: TRBV5-4; J: TRBJ2-7
CDR3: CASSVGRGAEAFF; DNA: TGTGCCAGCAGCGTTGGGCGGGGGGCCGAAGCTTTCTTT; D: -; size: -; V: TRBV9; J: TRBJ1-1
CDR3: CASSYSAGGSYGYTF; DNA: TGTGCCAGCAGTTACTCCGCAGGGGGGAGCTATGGCTACACCTTC; D: TRBD1; size: -; V: TRBV6-5; J: TRBJ1-2
CDR3: CASSLGTHASGDTQYF; DNA: TGCGCCAGCAGCCTTGGGACTCACGCAAGCGGAGATACGCAGTATTTT; D: -; size: -; V: TRBV5-1; J: TRBJ2-3
CDR3: CASSSQGAGVNTEAFF; DNA: TGTGCCAGCAGCTCGCAGGGGGCCGGGGTGAACACTGAAGCTTTCTTT; D: TRBD1; size: -; V: TRBV7-3; J: TRBJ1-1
CDR3: CASSPYLASGKSDTQYF; DNA: TGTGCCAGCTCACCATACTTAGCTAGCGGGAAGTCAGATACGCAGTATTTT; D: TRBD2; size: -; V: TRBV18; J: TRBJ2-3
CDR3: CASSQDRPGTGGETQYF; DNA: TGTGCCAGCAGCCAAGATCGACCCGGAACAGGGGGGGAGACCCAGTACTTC; D: TRBD1; size: -; V: TRBV4-2; J: TRBJ2-5
CDR3: CASSPEDTGEQFF; DNA: TGTGCCAGCTCACCAGAGGACACAGGGGAGCAGTTCTTC; D: -; size: -; V: TRBV18; J: TRBJ2-1
CDR3: CASSQEFRTVDSPLHF; DNA: TGCGCCAGCAGCCAAGAGTTTAGGACAGTGGATTCACCCCTCCACTTT; D: -; size: -; V: TRBV4-1; J: TRBJ1-6
CDR3: CASSLAIIYEQYF; DNA: TGTGCCAGCAGCTTGGCCATAATCTACGAGCAGTACTTC; D: -; size: -; V: TRBV5-8; J: TRBJ2-7
CDR3: CASSKRLGYGYTF; DNA: TGTGCCAGCAGCAAAAGACTAGGCTATGGCTACACCTTC; D: -; size: -; V: TRBV21-1; J: TRBJ1-2
CDR3: CAISSRTGIYYSNQPQHF; DNA: TGTGCCATCAGCTCCAGGACAGGTATTTACTATAGCAATCAGCCCCAGCATTTT; D: TRBD1; size: few; V: TRBV11-3; J: TRBJ1-5
CDR3: CASSLGLAEEAQYF; DNA: TGTGCCAGCAGCTTAGGACTAGCAGAAGAGGCCCAGTACTTC; D: TRBD2; size: -; V: TRBV7-9; J: TRBJ2-5
CDR3: CASSERDSEDTGELFF; DNA: TGTGCCAGCAGCGAACGGGATTCCGAGGACACCGGGGAGCTGTTTTTT; D: -; size: -; V: TRBV4-2; J: TRBJ2-2
CDR3: CSSSKNAGGMADTQYF; DNA: TGTTCCAGCAGTAAAAATGCAGGGGGCATGGCAGATACGCAGTATTTT; D: TRBD1; size: -; V: TRBV7-9; J: TRBJ2-3
CDR3: CASSLASGGYGYTF; DNA: TGTGCCAGCAGCTTAGCGTCGGGGGGTTATGGCTACACCTTC; D: -; size: -; V: TRBV7-6; J: TRBJ1-2
CDR3: CASSLVLTGALTDTQYF; DNA: TGCGCCAGCAGCTTGGTCTTGACAGGGGCTCTCACAGATACGCAGTATTTT; D: TRBD1; size: -; V: TRBV5-1; J: TRBJ2-3
CDR3: CASSQDYGGMELFF; DNA: TGTGCCAGCAGCCAAGATTATGGAGGGATGGAACTGTTTTTT; D: -; size: -; V: TRBV4-2; J: TRBJ1-4
CDR3: CASSEGPGGYRKFF; DNA: TGTGCCAGCAGTGAAGGTCCGGGGGGGTATAGAAAGTTCTTC; D: TRBD2; size: -; V: TRBV2; J: TRBJ2-1
CDR3: CASSPAGGTYNSPLHF; DNA: TGTGCCAGCAGTCCTGCCGGGGGGACCTATAATTCACCCCTCCACTTT; D: -; size: -; V: TRBV28; J: TRBJ1-6
CDR3: CASSRSTAGYGYTF; DNA: TGTGCCAGCAGCCGATCGACAGCGGGCTATGGCTACACCTTC; D: -; size: -; V: TRBV7-9; J: TRBJ1-2
CDR3: CASSLLGQPRTF; DNA: TGTGCCAGCAGTTTATTGGGACAACCACGGACCTTC; D: -; size: -; V: TRBV28; J: TRBJ1-2
CDR3: CASRSVIPNYGYTF; DNA: TGTGCCAGCCGCTCAGTAATACCTAACTATGGCTACACCTTC; D: -; size: -; V: TRBV28; J: TRBJ1-2
CDR3: CASRVGGRTTNEKLFF; DNA: TGCGCCAGCAGGGTTGGTGGGCGCACAACTAATGAAAAACTGTTTTTT; D: -; size: once; V: TRBV5-1; J: TRBJ1-4
CDR3: CASSQDPSGGALSTGELFF; DNA: TGCGCCAGCAGCCAAGATCCGAGCGGGGGGGCCTTGAGCACCGGGGAGCTGTTTTTT; D: TRBD2; size: -; V: TRBV4-3; J: TRBJ2-2
CDR3: CASRLTGTGNQPQHF; DNA: TGTGCCAGCCGACTAACCGGGACAGGGAATCAGCCCCAGCATTTT; D: TRBD1; size: -; V: TRBV6-1; J: TRBJ1-5
CDR3: CASSVRDRADNEQFF; DNA: TGCGCCAGCAGTGTCCGGGACAGGGCAGACAATGAGCAGTTCTTC; D: TRBD1; size: -; V: TRBV23-1; J: TRBJ2-1
CDR3: CASSIARADTQYF; DNA: TGTGCCAGTAGTATAGCCCGGGCAGATACGCAGTATTTT; D: -; size: -; V: TRBV19; J: TRBJ2-3
CDR3: CASRVGQGPPYEQYF; DNA: TGTGCCAGCAGGGTCGGACAGGGGCCTCCCTACGAGCAGTACTTC; D: TRBD1; size: -; V: TRBV28; J: TRBJ2-7
CDR3: CASSAGDRYNSPLHF; DNA: TGTGCCAGCAGCGCCGGGGACAGATATAATTCACCCCTCCACTTT; D: TRBD1; size: -; V: TRBV7-9; J: TRBJ1-6
CDR3: CASRGRGEGNTIYF; DNA: TGTGCCAGCAGGGGCAGGGGAGAAGGAAACACCATATATTTT; D: -; size: -; V: TRBV5-6; J: TRBJ1-3